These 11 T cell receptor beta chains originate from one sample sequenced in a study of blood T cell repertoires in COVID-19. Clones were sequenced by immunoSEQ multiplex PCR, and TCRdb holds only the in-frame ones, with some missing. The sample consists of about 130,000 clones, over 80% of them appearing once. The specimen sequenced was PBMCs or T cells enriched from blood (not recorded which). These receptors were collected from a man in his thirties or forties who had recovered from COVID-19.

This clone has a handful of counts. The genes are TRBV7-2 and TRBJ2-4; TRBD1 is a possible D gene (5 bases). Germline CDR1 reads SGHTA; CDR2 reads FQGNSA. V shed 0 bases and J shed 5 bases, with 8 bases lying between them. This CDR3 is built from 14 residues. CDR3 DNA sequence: TGTGCCAGCAGCTTAGCGCAGGGTGAAAACATTCAGTACTTC. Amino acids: CASSLAQGENIQYF.

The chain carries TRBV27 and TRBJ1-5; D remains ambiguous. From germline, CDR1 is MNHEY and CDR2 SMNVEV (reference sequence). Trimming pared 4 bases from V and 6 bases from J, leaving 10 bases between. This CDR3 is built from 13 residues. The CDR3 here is CASSWSRSQPQHF. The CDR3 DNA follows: TGTGCCAGCAGTTGGTCAAGGAGTCAGCCCCAGCATTTT.

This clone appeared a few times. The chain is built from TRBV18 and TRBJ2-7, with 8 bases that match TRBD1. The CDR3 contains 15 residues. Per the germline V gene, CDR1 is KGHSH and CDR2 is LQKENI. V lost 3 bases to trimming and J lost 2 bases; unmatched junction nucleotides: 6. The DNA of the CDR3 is TGTGCCAGCTCACCCCGCGGACAGGGCGCCTACGAGCAGTACTTC. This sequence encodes CASSPRGQGAYEQYF.

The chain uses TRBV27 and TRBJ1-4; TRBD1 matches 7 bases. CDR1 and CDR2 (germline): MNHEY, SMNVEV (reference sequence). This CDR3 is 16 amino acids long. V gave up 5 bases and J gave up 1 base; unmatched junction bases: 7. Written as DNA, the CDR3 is TGTGCCAGCAGTAGGACAGGCCTTATAACTAATGAAAAACTGTTTTTT. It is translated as CASSRTGLITNEKLFF.

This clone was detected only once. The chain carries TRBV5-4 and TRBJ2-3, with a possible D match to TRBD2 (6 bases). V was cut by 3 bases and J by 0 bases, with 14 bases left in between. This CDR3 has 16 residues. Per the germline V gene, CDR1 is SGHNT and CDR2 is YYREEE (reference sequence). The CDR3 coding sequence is TGTGCCAGCAGCTCGCGGACTACCTTTAGCACAGATACGCAGTATTTT. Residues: CASSSRTTFSTDTQYF.

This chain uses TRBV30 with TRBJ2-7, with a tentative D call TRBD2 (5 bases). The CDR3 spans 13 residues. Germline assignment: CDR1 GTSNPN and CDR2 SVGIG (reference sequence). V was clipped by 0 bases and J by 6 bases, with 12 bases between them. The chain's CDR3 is CAWSVADYGEQYF. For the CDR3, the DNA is TGTGCCTGGAGTGTGGCAGACTACGGCGAGCAGTACTTC.

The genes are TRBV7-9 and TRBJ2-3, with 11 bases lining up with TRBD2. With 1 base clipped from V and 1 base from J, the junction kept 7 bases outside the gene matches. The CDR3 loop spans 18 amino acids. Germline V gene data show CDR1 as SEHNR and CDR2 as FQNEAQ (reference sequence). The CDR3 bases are TGTGCCAGCAGCTTAGTGCGCAGACTAGCGGGGCGCACAGATACGCAGTATTTT. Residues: CASSLVRRLAGRTDTQYF.

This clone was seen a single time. CDR3 nucleotide sequence: TGTGCCAGCAGCCAAGGGACTAGCGGGAGCGGTGAGCAGTTCTTC. Protein product: CASSQGTSGSGEQFF. The chain employs TRBV3-1 (or the pseudogene TRBV3-2) and TRBJ2-1; TRBD2 matches 13 bases. Germline lookup yields CDR1 LGHDT and CDR2 YNNKEL (reference sequence). This CDR3 is 15 amino acids long. The ends lost 1 base at V and 9 bases at J; junction bases unmatched: 3.

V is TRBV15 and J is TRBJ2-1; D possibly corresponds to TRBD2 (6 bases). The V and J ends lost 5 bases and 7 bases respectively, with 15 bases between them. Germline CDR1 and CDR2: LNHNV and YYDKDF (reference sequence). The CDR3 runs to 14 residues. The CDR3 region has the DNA TGTGCCACCAGCGGGGCGGGGATAAAGAATGAGCAGTTCTTC. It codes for CATSGAGIKNEQFF.

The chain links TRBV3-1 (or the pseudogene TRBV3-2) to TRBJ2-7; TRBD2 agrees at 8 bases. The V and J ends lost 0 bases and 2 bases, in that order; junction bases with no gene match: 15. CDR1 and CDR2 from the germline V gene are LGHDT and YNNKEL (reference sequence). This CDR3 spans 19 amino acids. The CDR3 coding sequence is TGTGCCAGCAGCCAAGACGTAAGCTTAGCGGGGAGCCGGACCTACGAGCAGTACTTC. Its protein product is CASSQDVSLAGSRTYEQYF.

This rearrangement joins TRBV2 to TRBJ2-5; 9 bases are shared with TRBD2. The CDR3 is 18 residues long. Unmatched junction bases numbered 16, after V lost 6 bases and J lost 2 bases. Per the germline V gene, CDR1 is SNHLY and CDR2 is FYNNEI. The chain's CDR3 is CASSDPEGASGVQETQYF. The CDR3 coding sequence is TGTGCCAGCAGCGACCCCGAGGGGGCTAGCGGGGTACAAGAGACCCAGTACTTC.